The 10 T cell receptor beta chains presented below share a single source sample, sequenced in a study of response to subunit inactivated influenza vaccine (dated by TCRdb to 2017 to 2018). The library was made by RT-PCR. The sequencer was an Illumina HiSeq 2500. Using fastp at Q25 and MiXCR, TCRdb reprocessed the public reads and kept productive beta chains. Here each entry gathers all rows of one CDR3 protein and keeps the most common genes and DNA. The sample contains 650,000 to 800,000 distinct CDR3 sequences, approximately 17% of them found a single time. The leading ten clones occupy approximately 11% of the sample. Sequenced material: PBMCs from blood, taken around 5 days after vaccination. These TCRs come from a man between 50 and 59 years old who received an inactivated influenza vaccine. Donor details come from another sample of the same person, matched by shared clones.

This clonotype was counted between two and nine times. CDR3 region: CASSASGGASDTQYF. The CDR3 DNA follows: TGCGCCAGCAGCGCTAGCGGGGGGGCGTCAGATACGCAGTATTTT. V is TRBV5-1 and J is TRBJ2-3, with TRBD2 matching 12 bases. Germline CDR1 is SGHRS and CDR2 is YFSETQ. The J segment lost 4 bases and the V segment lost 4 bases, leaving 4 bases of the junction unmatched. The CDR3 loop spans 15 amino acids.

The CDR3: CSAQPGIVDEQYF. The DNA of the CDR3 is TGCAGTGCCCAGCCAGGGATCGTTGACGAGCAGTACTTC. This chain links TRBV20-1 with TRBJ2-7; the D gene is possibly TRBD1 (5 bases). The V and J ends lost 6 bases and 5 bases respectively, with 17 bases between them. The germline V gene has CDR1 DFQATT and CDR2 SNEGSKA (reference sequence). This CDR3 is built from 13 residues.

This clonotype was seen only a few times. The V and J genes are TRBV20-1 and TRBJ2-3; D ambiguous. The CDR3 sequence is 13 residues long. Germline V gene lookup returns CDR1 DFQATT and CDR2 SNEGSKA (reference sequence). V was cut by 3 bases and J by 10 bases, with 17 bases left in between. This CDR3 reads CSASDGSYGAQYF. The CDR3 bases are TGCAGTGCTAGCGACGGGTCCTACGGAGCGCAGTATTTT.

V usage is TRBV20-1 and J usage is TRBJ2-1; possibly TRBD2 for D (5 bases). Trimming stripped 2 bases from V and 0 bases from J, with 11 bases between. Germline CDR1 is DFQATT and CDR2 is SNEGSKA (reference sequence). This CDR3 is 15 amino acids long. The CDR3: CSARRSGSSYNEQFF. The CDR3 DNA follows: TGCAGTGCTAGACGCTCGGGGAGCTCCTACAATGAGCAGTTCTTC.

Concerning this clonotype: An end of the junction differs from the germline gene, which may be a read error. This rearrangement joins TRBV7-3 to TRBJ2-5; 9 bases fit TRBD1. Per the germline V gene, CDR1 is SGHTA and CDR2 is FQGTGA. The CDR3 has 14 residues. The CDR3 here is CASSLTGGSETQYF. The CDR3 DNA sequence: TGTGCCAGCAGCCTAACAGGGGGCTCAGAGACCCAGTACTTC.

CDR3 residues: CASDGADRNEKLFF. Written as DNA, the CDR3 is TGTGCCAGCGACGGGGCCGACCGTAATGAAAAACTGTTTTTT. This rearrangement joins TRBV12-3 or TRBV12-4 to TRBJ1-4; tentative D call: TRBD1 (5 bases). Trimming shortened V by 8 bases and J by 4 bases, and 14 bases separated the two germline ends. The CDR3 loop spans 14 amino acids.

This clonotype was counted many times. This chain connects TRBV4-1 to TRBJ1-5, with D uncertain. CDR1 and CDR2 from the germline V gene are MGHRA and YSYEKL. V was shortened by 3 bases and J by 6 bases, with 12 bases between the two germline ends. There are 14 residues in the CDR3. CDR3 amino acids: CASSQRHGSQPQHF. The DNA for the CDR3 is TGCGCCAGCAGCCAGAGACATGGGAGTCAGCCCCAGCATTTT.

The chain recombines TRBV9 with TRBJ2-3; the D is unclear. The germline V gene encodes CDR1 SGDLS and CDR2 YYNGEE. V lost 3 bases and J 1 base, leaving 9 bases between the germline ends. The CDR3 spans 14 residues. The CDR3 bases are TGTGCCAGCAGCGCTTCCAGTGGCACAGATACGCAGTATTTT. Residues: CASSASSGTDTQYF.

J is TRBJ1-4 and V is TRBV10-3; D possibly corresponds to TRBD1 (5 bases). V gave up 2 bases and J gave up 5 bases, with 12 bases separating them. There are 15 residues in the CDR3. Germline CDR1 ENHRY, CDR2 SYGVKD. Here the CDR3 reads CAISEGGGNNEKLFF. In DNA, the CDR3 is TGTGCCATCAGTGAGGGGGGAGGAAACAATGAAAAACTGTTTTTT.

This chain connects TRBV29-1 to TRBJ1-1; 7 bases fit TRBD1. The CDR3 has 13 amino acids. Germline assignment: CDR1 SQVTM and CDR2 ANQGSEA. Germline trimming cut 2 bases from V and 0 bases from J; bases unmatched to any gene: 0. CDR3 region: CSVEQGVNTEAFF. The CDR3 DNA is TGCAGCGTTGAACAGGGGGTGAACACTGAAGCTTTCTTT.